These 10 T cell receptor beta chains came from one sample sequenced in a study of CD8+ T cells in alopecia areata. After isolation, RNA underwent reverse transcription to generate cDNA as the sequencing template. Method: immunoSEQ multiplex PCR; TCRdb's copy keeps in-frame clones and lacks some. The repertoire consists of about 190,000 clones, with 50% to 60% occurring once and the leading ten covering 14% to 15%. The sequencing used CD4+ T cells sorted from blood, collected at week 0. These receptors all stem from a human donor with alopecia areata.

The genes are TRBV7-2 and TRBJ2-1; 8 nucleotides line up with TRBD2. Unmatched junction bases numbered 5, after V lost 5 bases and J lost 2 bases. The germline gives CDR1 SGHTA, CDR2 FQGNSA. The CDR3 covers 15 residues. CDR3 sequence: CASSLPGGTYNEQFF. In DNA, the CDR3 is TGTGCCAGCAGCCTGCCGGGAGGGACCTACAATGAGCAGTTCTTC. Using reference TRBV7-2 and TRBJ2-1 for the parts outside the CDR3, the full variable domain is GAGVSQSPSNKVTEKGKDVELRCDPISGHTALYWYRQSLGQGLEFLIYFQGNSAPDKSGLPSDRFSAERTGGSVSTLTIQRTQQEDSAVYLCASSLPGGTYNEQFFGPGTRLTVL.

The V call is TRBV29-1, the J call TRBJ1-1; D unresolved. Between the trimmed V and J ends, which lost 5 bases and 4 bases, there was a span of 8 bases. Germline assignment: CDR1 SQVTM and CDR2 ANQGSEA. The CDR3 contains 11 residues. The CDR3 loop is CSVTWGTEAFF. The CDR3 DNA sequence: TGCAGCGTTACCTGGGGCACTGAAGCTTTCTTT.

This chain uses TRBV25-1 with TRBJ2-3; 8 bases map to TRBD1. Germline CDR1 MGHDK, CDR2 SYGVNS. There are 13 residues in the CDR3. The ends lost 6 bases at V and 4 bases at J; junction bases unmatched: 3. CDR3 sequence (DNA): TGTGCCAGCAGCCACAGGGGGGCAGATACGCAGTATTTT. Translating gives CASSHRGADTQYF.

The genes are TRBV29-1 and TRBJ2-3, with D maybe TRBD2 (5 bases). V lost 6 bases and J lost 1, with 11 bases in between. The CDR3 consists of 13 residues. Looked up from germline, CDR1 is SQVTM and CDR2 is ANQGSEA. CDR3 DNA sequence: TGCAGCGTGGGTGGGAGTGGCACAGATACGCAGTATTTT. It yields the protein CSVGGSGTDTQYF.

V and J are TRBV5-1 and TRBJ2-2, with 8 bases aligning to TRBD1. This CDR3 is built from 14 residues. Germline CDR1 reads SGHRS; CDR2 reads YFSETQ. J lost 6 bases, V lost 5 bases, and 6 bases had no gene match. CDR3 sequence (DNA): TGCGCCAGCAGTCGGACAGGGCTCCCCGGGGAGCTGTTTTTT. Its translation: CASSRTGLPGELFF.

The chain couples TRBV7-8 to TRBJ2-5, with a tentative D call TRBD1 (5 bases). Germline-derived CDR1 and CDR2 are SGHVS and FQNEAQ. Trimming removed 5 bases at V and 5 bases at J, with 15 bases between. This CDR3 has 14 amino acids. The CDR3 is CASSPGLGYETQYF. In nucleotides, the CDR3 is TGTGCCAGCAGCCCAGGGTTGGGCTACGAGACCCAGTACTTC.

The V gene is TRBV7-2, the J gene TRBJ1-1; 9 bases line up with TRBD1. J was trimmed by 8 bases and V by 5 bases; bases with no gene match: 9. Germline lookup yields CDR1 SGHTA and CDR2 FQGNSA. This CDR3 comprises 14 residues. DNA for the CDR3: TGTGCCAGCAGCATCAACAGGGGGCTAACCGAAGCTTTCTTT. Translation gives CASSINRGLTEAFF.

This clone is a singleton in its sample. CDR3 region: CSTRTNYEQYF. Here the CDR3 DNA reads TGCAGCACACGGACCAACTACGAGCAGTACTTC. The V and J genes are TRBV29-1 and TRBJ2-7, with unresolved D. This CDR3 has 11 amino acids. The germline V gene has CDR1 SQVTM and CDR2 ANQGSEA. With 8 bases removed from V and 3 bases from J, the gap between germline ends came to 11 bases.

This clone came up once. V usage is TRBV6-5 and J usage is TRBJ1-5; TRBD1 might be the D (6 bases). The CDR3 spans 13 residues. With 5 bases removed from V and 4 bases from J, the gap between germline ends came to 9 bases. Germline loops: CDR1 MNHEY, CDR2 SVGAGI. The CDR3 DNA follows: TGTGCCAGCAGTACAGGGATAAATCAGCCCCAGCATTTT. Protein sequence: CASSTGINQPQHF.

V usage is TRBV10-3 and J usage is TRBJ2-3, with 13 bases identical to TRBD2. The CDR3 is made up of 14 amino acids. The germline gives CDR1 ENHRY, CDR2 SYGVKD. The junction had 6 bases not matched to a gene; V was cut back by 10 bases and J by 5 bases. The CDR3 here is CATSTSGGIDTQYF. DNA of the CDR3: TGTGCCACCTCGACTAGCGGGGGGATAGATACGCAGTATTTT.